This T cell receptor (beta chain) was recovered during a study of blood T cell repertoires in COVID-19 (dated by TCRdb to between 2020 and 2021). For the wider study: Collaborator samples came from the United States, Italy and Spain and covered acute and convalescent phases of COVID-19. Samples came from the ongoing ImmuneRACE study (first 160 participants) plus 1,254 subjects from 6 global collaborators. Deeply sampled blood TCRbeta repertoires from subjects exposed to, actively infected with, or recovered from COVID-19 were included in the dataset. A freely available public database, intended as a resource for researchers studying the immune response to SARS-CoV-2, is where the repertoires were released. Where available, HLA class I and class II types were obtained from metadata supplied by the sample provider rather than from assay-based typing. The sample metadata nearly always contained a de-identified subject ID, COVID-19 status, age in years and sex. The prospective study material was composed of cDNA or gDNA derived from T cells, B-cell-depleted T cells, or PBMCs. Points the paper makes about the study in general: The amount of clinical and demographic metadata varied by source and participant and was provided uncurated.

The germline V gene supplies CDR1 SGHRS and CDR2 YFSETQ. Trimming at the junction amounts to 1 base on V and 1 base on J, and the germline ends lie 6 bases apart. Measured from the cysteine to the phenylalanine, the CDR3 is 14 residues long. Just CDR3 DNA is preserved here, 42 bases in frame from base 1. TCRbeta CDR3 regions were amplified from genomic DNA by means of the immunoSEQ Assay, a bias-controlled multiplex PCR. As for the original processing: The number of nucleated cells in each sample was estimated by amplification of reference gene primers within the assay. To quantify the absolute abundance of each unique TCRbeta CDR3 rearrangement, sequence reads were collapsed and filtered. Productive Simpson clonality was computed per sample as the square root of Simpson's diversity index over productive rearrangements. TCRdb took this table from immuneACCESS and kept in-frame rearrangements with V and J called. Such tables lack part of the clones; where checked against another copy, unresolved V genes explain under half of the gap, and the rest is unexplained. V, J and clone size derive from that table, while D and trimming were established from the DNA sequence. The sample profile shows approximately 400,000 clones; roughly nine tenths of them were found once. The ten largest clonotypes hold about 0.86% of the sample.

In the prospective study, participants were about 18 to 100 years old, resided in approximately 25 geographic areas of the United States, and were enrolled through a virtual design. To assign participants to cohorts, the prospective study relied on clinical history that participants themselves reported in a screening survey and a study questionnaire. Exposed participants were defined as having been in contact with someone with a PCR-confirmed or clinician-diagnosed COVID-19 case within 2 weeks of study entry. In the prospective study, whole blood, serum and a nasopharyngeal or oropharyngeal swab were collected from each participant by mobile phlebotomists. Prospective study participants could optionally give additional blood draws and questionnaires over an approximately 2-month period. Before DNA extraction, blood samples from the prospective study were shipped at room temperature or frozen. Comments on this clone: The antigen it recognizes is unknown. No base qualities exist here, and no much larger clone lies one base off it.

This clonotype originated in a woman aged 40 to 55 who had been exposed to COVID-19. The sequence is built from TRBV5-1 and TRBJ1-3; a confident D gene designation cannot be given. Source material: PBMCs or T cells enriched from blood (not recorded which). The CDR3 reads CASSLYMSGNTIYF. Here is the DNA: TGCGCCAGCAGCTTGTACATGTCTGGAAACACCATATATTTT.